One sample yielded the 13 T cell receptor beta chains listed below, sequenced in a study of CD8 T cells in Susac syndrome. Reverse transcription of about 0.45 to 1 ug RNA was performed with random hexamers. MiXCR, run by TCRdb on the immunoSEQ multiplex PCR reads, gives a single entry per CDR3 protein. The sample contains 120,000 to 150,000 distinct CDR3 sequences, under 97% of which appear only once. Sequenced input: CD4+ T cells from PBMCs. These receptors originate from a human donor with Susac syndrome.

The chain recombines TRBV28 with TRBJ2-3, with 10 bases lining up with TRBD2. Germline CDR1 is MDHEN and CDR2 is SYDVKM. This CDR3 has 18 residues. V lost 6 bases to trimming and J lost 4 bases; unmatched junction nucleotides: 16. CDR3 DNA sequence: TGTGCCAGCAGCCGCCTCTGGCTAACTAGCGGGACAGCAGATACGCAGTATTTT. Protein sequence: CASSRLWLTSGTADTQYF. Filled out from reference TRBV28 and TRBJ2-3, the complete variable domain reads DVKVTQSSRYLVKRTGEKVFLECVQDMDHENMFWYRQDPGLGLRLIYFSYDVKMKEKGDIPEGYSVSREKKERFSLILESASTNQTSMYLCASSRLWLTSGTADTQYFGPGTRLTVL.

The V and J genes are TRBV9 and TRBJ2-2; TRBD2 matches at 10 bases. V was clipped by 4 bases and J by 3 bases; unmatched bases: 6. The CDR3 is 16 residues long. Germline-derived CDR1 and CDR2 are SGDLS and YYNGEE. CDR3 residues: CASSPHSGGYTGELFF. CDR3 DNA sequence: TGTGCCAGCAGCCCGCATAGCGGGGGGTACACCGGGGAGCTGTTTTTT.

This chain links TRBV20-1 with TRBJ1-1, with a tentative D call TRBD1 (5 bases). CDR3 length equals 15 residues. Trimming took 0 bases from V and 4 from J, leaving 15 bases between them. Germline CDR1 reads DFQATT; CDR2 reads SNEGSKA (reference sequence). In nucleotides, the CDR3 is TGCAGTGCTAGAGATGCGGGACGAGGAGGCACTGAAGCTTTCTTT. Encoded protein: CSARDAGRGGTEAFF.

The chain carries TRBV3-1 and TRBJ2-6; D not resolved. The germline CDR1 and CDR2 sequences are LGHDT and YNNKEL (reference sequence). Trimming pared 1 base from V and 1 base from J, leaving 5 bases between. This CDR3 has 15 residues. Here the CDR3 reads CASSQVVSGANVLTF. The CDR3 DNA is TGTGCCAGCAGCCAAGTAGTTTCTGGGGCCAACGTCCTGACTTTC.

J is TRBJ2-1 and V is TRBV28; D tentatively reads TRBD1 or TRBD2 (6 bases each). V was cut by 5 bases and J by 6 bases, with 17 bases left in between. CDR1 and CDR2 from the germline V gene are MDHEN and SYDVKM. The CDR3 spans 15 residues. CDR3 amino acids: CASSGDPGARNEQFF. CDR3 DNA: TGTGCCAGCAGTGGGGACCCGGGGGCTCGCAATGAGCAGTTCTTC.

V usage is TRBV9 and J usage is TRBJ1-4; the match to TRBD1 covers 9 bases. Germline loops: CDR1 SGDLS, CDR2 YYNGEE. V trimming: 0 bases; J trimming: 8 bases; junction bases outside the gene matches: 8. The CDR3 contains 16 residues. The CDR3 DNA is TGTGCCAGCAGCGTAGAACCACAGGGGGCGAGAGAAAAACTGTTTTTT. Translation: CASSVEPQGAREKLFF.

The J gene is TRBJ2-4, the V gene TRBV28; maybe TRBD2 (7 bases). Germline V gene data show CDR1 as MDHEN and CDR2 as SYDVKM. The germline V and J ends were trimmed by 7 bases and 0 bases, with 16 bases remaining between them. The CDR3 is made up of 16 amino acids. The CDR3, as DNA: TGTGCCAGCACCTTGGGGGGGCGGCTAGCCAAAAACATTCAGTACTTC. This gives the protein CASTLGGRLAKNIQYF.

The rearrangement links TRBV5-1 to TRBJ1-1; weak D call: TRBD1 (6 bases). CDR3 size: 14 residues. Germline V gene sequence: CDR1 SGHRS, CDR2 YFSETQ. The ends were cut back, 5 bases at V and 0 bases at J, with 11 bases in the middle. CDR3: CASRPTGLNTEAFF. CDR3 nucleotide sequence: TGCGCCAGCAGGCCGACAGGTCTGAACACTGAAGCTTTCTTT.

The CDR3 DNA reads TGCAGCGTTGCAGAGGAAAGCACAGATACGCAGTATTTT. It translates to CSVAEESTDTQYF. This sequence joins TRBV29-1 and TRBJ2-3; D is uncertain. This CDR3 is built from 13 residues. From germline, CDR1 is SQVTM and CDR2 ANQGSEA. V lost 4 bases and J 0 bases, leaving 8 bases between the germline ends.

The rearrangement uses TRBV5-4 and TRBJ2-5; unclear D gene. V was trimmed by 5 bases and J by 1 base, leaving 12 bases between them. This CDR3 has 14 amino acids. CDR1 and CDR2 (germline): SGHNT, YYREEE (reference sequence). CDR3 nucleotides: TGTGCCAGCAGTCGGCGTGGTCTCCAAGAGACCCAGTACTTC. It specifies CASSRRGLQETQYF.

V gene TRBV6-6 combines with J gene TRBJ2-3; D not resolved. Trimming stripped 0 bases from V and 12 bases from J, with 10 bases between. Germline CDR1 MNHNY, CDR2 SVGAGI (reference sequence). The CDR3 loop spans 12 amino acids. The chain's CDR3 is CASSYSSPGQYF. The CDR3 DNA is TGTGCCAGCAGTTACTCGAGCCCTGGCCAGTATTTT.

The CDR3 spells CASSDDVGYEQFF. CDR3 coding DNA: TGTGCCAGCAGCGACGACGTAGGGTATGAGCAGTTCTTC. The chain combines TRBV27 with TRBJ2-1, with D unresolved. From germline, CDR1 is MNHEY and CDR2 SMNVEV (reference sequence). The CDR3 covers 13 residues. V lost 6 bases and J lost 8, with 14 bases in between.

The chain is built from TRBV4-1 and TRBJ2-7; 7 bases map to TRBD1. Per the germline V gene, CDR1 is MGHRA and CDR2 is YSYEKL. Trimming took 7 bases from V and 0 from J; bases not matched to a gene: 9. This CDR3 is 15 amino acids long. The CDR3 region is CASTLMTGSSYEQYF. The DNA of the CDR3 is TGCGCCAGCACTCTAATGACAGGGAGCTCCTACGAGCAGTACTTC.